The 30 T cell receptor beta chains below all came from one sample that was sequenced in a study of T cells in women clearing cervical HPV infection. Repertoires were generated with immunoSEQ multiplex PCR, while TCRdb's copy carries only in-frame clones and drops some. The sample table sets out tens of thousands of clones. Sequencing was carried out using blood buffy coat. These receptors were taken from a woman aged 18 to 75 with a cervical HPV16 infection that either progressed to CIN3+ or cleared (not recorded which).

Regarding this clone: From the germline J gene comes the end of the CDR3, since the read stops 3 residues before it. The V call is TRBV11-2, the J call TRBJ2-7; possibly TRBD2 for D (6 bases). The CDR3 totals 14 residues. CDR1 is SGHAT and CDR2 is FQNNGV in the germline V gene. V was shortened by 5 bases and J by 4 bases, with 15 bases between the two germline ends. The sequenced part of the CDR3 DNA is TGTGCCAGCAGCATCAGACTAGATTCTTACGAG. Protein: CASSIRLDSYE. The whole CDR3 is CASSIRLDSYEQYF.

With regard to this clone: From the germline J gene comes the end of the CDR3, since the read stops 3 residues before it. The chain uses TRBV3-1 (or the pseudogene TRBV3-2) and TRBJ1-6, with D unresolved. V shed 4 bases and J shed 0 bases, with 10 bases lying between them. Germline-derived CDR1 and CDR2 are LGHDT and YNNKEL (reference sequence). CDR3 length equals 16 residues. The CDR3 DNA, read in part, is TGTGCCAGCAGCCCTCCTTCTAGCTCCTATAATTCACCC. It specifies CASSPPSSSYNSP. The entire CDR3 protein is CASSPPSSSYNSPLHF.

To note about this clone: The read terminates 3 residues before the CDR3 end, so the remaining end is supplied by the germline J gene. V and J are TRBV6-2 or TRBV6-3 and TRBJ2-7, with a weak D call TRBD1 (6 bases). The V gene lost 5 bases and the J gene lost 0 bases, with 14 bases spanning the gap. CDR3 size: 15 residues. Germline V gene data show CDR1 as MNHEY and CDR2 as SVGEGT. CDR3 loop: CASSPRRTDSYEQYF. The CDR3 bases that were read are TGTGCCAGCAGTCCTCGCAGGACAGACTCCTACGAG.

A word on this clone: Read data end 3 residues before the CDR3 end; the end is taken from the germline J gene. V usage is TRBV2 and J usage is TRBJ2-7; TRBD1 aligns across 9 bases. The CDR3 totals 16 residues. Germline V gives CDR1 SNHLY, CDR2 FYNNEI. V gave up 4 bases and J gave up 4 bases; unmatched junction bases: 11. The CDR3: CASSVGGTGRVYEQYF. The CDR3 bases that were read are TGTGCCAGCAGTGTAGGGGGGACAGGGCGCGTTTACGAG.

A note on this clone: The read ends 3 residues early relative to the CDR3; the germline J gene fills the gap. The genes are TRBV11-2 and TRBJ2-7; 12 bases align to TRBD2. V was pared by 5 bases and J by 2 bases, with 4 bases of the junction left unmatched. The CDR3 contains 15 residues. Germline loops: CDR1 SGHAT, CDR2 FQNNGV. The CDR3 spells CASSTTSGRPYEQYF. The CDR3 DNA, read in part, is TGTGCCAGCAGCACAACTAGCGGGAGGCCCTACGAG.

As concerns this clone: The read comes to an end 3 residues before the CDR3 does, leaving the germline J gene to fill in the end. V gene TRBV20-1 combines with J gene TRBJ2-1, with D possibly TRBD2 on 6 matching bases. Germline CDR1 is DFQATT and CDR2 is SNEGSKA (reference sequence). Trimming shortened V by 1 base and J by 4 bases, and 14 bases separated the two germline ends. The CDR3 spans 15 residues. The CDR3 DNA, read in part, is TGCAGTGCTAGAGGGGCCGGGGGTCAGTACAATGAG. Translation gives CSARGAGGQYNE. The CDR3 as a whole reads CSARGAGGQYNEQFF.

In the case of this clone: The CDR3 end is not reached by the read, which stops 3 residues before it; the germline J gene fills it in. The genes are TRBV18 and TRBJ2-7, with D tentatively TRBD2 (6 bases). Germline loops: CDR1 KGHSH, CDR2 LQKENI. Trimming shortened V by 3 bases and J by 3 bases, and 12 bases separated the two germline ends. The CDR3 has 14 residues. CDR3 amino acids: CASSPTSGNYEQYF. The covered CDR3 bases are TGTGCCAGCTCACCGACTAGTGGGAACTACGAG. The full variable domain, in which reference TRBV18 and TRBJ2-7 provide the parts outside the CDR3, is NAGVMQNPRHLVRRRGQEARLRCSPMKGHSHVYWYRQLPEEGLKFMVYLQKENIIDESGMPKERFSAEFPKEGPSILRIQQVVRGDSAAYFCASSPTSGNYEQYFGPGTRLTVT.

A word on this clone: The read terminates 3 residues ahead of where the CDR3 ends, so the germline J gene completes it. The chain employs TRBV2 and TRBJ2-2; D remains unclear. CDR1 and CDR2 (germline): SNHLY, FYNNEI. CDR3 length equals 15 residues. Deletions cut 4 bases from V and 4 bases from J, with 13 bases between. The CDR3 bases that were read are TGTGCCAGCAGTGTGGGTGTAGGGTCCACCGGGGAG. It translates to CASSVGVGSTGE. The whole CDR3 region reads CASSVGVGSTGELFF.

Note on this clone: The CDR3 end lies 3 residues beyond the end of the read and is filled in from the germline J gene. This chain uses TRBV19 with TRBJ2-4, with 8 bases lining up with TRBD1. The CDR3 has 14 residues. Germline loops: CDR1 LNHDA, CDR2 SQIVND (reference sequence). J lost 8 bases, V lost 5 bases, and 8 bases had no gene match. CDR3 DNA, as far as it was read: TGTGCCAGTAGTCCCAGGACAGGGCAGGACATT. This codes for CASSPRTGQDI. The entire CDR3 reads CASSPRTGQDIQYF.

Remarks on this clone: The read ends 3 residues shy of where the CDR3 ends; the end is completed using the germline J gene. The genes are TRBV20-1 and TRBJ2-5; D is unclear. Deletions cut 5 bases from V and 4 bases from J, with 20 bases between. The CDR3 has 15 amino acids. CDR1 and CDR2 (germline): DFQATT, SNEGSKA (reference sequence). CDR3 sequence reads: CSALSSSEKLETQYF. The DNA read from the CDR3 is TGCAGTGCTCTATCTTCGTCCGAAAAATTAGAGACC.

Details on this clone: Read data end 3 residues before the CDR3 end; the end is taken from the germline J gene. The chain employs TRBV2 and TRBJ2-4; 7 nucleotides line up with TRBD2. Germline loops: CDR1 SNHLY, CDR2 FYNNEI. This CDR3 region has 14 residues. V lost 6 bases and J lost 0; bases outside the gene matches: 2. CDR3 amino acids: CASRAGEAKNIQYF. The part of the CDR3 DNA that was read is TGTGCCAGCAGGGCGGGAGAAGCCAAAAACATT.

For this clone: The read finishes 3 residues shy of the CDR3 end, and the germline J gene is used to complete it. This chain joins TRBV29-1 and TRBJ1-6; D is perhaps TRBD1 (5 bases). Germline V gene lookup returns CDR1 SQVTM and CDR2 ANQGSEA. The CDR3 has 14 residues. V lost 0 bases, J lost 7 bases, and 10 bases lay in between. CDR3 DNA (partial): TGCAGCGTTGAAGATGAAAAGGGGAATTCACCC. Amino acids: CSVEDEKGNSP. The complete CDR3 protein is CSVEDEKGNSPLHF.

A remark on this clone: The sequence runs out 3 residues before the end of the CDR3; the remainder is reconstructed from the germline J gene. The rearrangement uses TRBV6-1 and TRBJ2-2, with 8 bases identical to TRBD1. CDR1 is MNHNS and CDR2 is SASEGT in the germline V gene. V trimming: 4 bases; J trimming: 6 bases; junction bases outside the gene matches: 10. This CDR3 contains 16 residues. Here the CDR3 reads CASSGRDRKMAGELFF. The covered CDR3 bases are TGTGCCAGCAGTGGCAGGGACAGGAAGATGGCCGGGGAG.

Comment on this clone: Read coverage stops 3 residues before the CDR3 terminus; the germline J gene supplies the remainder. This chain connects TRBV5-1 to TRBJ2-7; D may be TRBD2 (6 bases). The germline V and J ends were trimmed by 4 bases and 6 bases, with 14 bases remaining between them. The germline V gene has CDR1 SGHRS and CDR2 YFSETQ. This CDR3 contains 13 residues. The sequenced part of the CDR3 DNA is TGCGCCAGCAGCCCAGGATGGAGGGTCGAG. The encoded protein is CASSPGWRVE. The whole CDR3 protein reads CASSPGWRVEQYF. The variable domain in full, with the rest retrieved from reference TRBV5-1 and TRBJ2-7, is KAGVTQTPRYLIKTRGQQVTLSCSPISGHRSVSWYQQTPGQGLQFLFEYFSETQRNKGNFPGRFSGRQFSNSRSEMNVSTLELGDSALYLCASSPGWRVEQYFGPGTRLTVT.

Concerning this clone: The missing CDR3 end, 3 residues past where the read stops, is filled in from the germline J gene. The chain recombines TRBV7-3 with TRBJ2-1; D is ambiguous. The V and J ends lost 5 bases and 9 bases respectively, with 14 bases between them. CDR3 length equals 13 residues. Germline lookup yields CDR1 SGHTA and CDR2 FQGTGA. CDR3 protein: CASSHDQYAEQFF. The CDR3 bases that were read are TGTGCCAGCAGCCACGATCAGTATGCTGAG.

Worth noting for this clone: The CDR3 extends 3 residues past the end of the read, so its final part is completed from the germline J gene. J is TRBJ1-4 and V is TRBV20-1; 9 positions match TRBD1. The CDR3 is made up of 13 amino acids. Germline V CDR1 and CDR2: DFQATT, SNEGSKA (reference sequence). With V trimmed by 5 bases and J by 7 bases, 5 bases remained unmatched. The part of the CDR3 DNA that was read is TGCAGTGCTCCGGACAGGGGCGGTGAAAAA. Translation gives CSAPDRGGEK. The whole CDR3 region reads CSAPDRGGEKLFF.

The CDR3 DNA, read in part, is TGCGCCAGCAATATCGGGGGAAACACAGATACG. Residues: CASNIGGNTDT. The full CDR3 protein reads CASNIGGNTDTQYF. This chain uses TRBV4-1 with TRBJ2-3; perhaps TRBD2 as D (6 bases). The read is 3 residues too short to cover the CDR3 end, so that end is filled in from the germline J gene. The CDR3 contains 14 residues. Trimming took 7 bases from V and 2 from J, leaving 13 bases between them. Looked up from germline, CDR1 is MGHRA and CDR2 is YSYEKL.

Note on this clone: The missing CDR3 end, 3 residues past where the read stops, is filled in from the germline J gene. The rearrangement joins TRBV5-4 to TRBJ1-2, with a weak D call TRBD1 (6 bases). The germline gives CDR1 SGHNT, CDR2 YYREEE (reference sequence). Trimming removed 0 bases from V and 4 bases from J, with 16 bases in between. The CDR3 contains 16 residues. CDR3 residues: CASSLVGGGSRYGYTF. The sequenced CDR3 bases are TGTGCCAGCAGCTTGGTAGGGGGTGGATCCCGCTATGGC.

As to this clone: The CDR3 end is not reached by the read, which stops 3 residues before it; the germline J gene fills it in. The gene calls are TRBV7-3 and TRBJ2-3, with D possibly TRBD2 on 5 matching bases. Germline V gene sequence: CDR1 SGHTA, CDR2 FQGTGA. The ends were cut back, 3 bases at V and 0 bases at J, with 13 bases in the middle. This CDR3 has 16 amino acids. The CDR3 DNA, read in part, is TGTGCCAGCAGCTTGTTAGCGCGGACTAGCACAGATACG. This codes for CASSLLARTSTDT. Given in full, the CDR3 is CASSLLARTSTDTQYF.

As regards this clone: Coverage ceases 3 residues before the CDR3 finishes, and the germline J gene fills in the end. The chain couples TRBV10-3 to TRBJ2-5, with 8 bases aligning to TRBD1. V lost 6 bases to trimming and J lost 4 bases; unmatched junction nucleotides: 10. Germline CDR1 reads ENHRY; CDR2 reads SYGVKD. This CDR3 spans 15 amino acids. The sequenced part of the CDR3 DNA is TGTGCCATCAGCCAGACAGGGGTAATCGGAGAGACC. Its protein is CAISQTGVIGET. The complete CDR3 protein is CAISQTGVIGETQYF.

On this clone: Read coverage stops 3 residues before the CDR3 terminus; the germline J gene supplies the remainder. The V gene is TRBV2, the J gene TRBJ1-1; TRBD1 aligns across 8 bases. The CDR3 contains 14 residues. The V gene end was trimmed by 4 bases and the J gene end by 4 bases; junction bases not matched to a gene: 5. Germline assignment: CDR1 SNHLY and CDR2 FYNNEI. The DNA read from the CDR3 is TGTGCCAGCAGTGGAAGACAGGGGAGCACTGAA. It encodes CASSGRQGSTE. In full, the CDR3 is CASSGRQGSTEAFF.

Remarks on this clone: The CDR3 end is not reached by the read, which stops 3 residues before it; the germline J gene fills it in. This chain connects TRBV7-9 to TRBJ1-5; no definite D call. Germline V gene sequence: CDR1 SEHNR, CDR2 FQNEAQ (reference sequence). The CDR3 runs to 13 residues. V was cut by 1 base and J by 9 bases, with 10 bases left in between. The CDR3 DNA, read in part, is TGTGCCAGCAGCTTAGAGGCCCATGGGCCC. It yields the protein CASSLEAHGP. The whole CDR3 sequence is CASSLEAHGPQHF.

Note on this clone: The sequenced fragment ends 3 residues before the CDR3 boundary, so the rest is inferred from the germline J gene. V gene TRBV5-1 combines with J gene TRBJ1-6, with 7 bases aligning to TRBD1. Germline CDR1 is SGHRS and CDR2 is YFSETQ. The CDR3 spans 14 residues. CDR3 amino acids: CASSSRNQGEPLHF. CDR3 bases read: TGCGCCAGCAGCTCGAGAAATCAGGGGGAGCCC. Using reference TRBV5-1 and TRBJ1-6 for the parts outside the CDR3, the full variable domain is KAGVTQTPRYLIKTRGQQVTLSCSPISGHRSVSWYQQTPGQGLQFLFEYFSETQRNKGNFPGRFSGRQFSNSRSEMNVSTLELGDSALYLCASSSRNQGEPLHFGNGTRLTVT.

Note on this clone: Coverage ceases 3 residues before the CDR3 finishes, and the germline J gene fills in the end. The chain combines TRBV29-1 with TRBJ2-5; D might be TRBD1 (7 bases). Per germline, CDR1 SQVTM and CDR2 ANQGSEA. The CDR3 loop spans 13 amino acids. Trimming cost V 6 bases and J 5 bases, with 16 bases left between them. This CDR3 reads CSVRQGGGETQYF. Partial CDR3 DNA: TGCAGCGTGCGGCAGGGGGGCGGGGAGACC. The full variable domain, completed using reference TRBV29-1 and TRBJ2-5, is SAVISQKPSRDICQRGTSLTIQCQVDSQVTMMFWYRQQPGQSLTLIATANQGSEATYESGFVIDKFPISRPNLTFSTLTVSNMSPEDSSIYLCSVRQGGGETQYFGPGTRLLVL.

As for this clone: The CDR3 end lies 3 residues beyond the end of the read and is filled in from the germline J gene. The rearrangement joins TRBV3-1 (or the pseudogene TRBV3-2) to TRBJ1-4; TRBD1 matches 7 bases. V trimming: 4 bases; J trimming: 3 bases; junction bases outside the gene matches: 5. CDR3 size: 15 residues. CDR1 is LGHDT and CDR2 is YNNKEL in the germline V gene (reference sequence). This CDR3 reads CASSPQQGSNEKLFF. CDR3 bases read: TGTGCCAGCAGCCCACAACAGGGGTCTAATGAAAAA.

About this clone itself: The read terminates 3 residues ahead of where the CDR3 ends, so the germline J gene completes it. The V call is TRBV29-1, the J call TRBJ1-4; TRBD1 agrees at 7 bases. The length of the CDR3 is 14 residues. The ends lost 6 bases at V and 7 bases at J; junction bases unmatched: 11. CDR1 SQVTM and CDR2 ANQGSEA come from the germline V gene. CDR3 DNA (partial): TGCAGCGTGGGGGCTGGGACAGTGGGTGAAAAA. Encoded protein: CSVGAGTVGEK. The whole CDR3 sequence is CSVGAGTVGEKLFF.

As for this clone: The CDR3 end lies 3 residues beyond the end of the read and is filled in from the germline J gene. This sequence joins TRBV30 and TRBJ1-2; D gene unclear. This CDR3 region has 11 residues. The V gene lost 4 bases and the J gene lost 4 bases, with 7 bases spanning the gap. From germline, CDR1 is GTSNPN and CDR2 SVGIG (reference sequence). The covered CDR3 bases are TGTGCCTGGAAGTCAGGCTATGGC. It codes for CAWKSGYG. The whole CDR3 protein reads CAWKSGYGYTF.

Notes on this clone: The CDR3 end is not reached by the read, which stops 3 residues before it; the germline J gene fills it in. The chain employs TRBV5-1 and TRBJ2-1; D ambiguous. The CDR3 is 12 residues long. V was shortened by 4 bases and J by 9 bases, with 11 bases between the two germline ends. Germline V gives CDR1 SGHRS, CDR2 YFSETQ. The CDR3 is CASSPPGSEQFF. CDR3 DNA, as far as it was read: TGCGCCAGCAGCCCCCCTGGCTCTGAG.

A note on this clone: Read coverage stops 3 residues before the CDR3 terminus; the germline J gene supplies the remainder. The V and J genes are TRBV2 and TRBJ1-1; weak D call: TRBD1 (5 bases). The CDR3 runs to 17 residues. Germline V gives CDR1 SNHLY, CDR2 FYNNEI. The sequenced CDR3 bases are TGTGCCAGCAGGGAATTTATCAGGAGGGGAGGAGGGATCGAA. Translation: CASREFIRRGGGIE. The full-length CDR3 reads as CASREFIRRGGGIEAFF. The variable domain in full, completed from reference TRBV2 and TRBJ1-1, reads EPEVTQTPSHQVTQMGQEVILRCVPISNHLYFYWYRQILGQKVEFLVSFYNNEISEKSEIFDDQFSVERPDGSNFTLKIRSTKLEDSAMYFCASREFIRRGGGIEAFFGQGTRLTVV.

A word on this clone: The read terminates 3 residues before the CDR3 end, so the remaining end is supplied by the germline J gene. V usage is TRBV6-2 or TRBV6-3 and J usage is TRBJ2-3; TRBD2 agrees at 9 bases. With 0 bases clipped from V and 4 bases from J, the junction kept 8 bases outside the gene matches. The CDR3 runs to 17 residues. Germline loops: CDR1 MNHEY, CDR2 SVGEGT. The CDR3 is CASSYSRGGAASDTQYF. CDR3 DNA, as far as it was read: TGTGCCAGCAGTTACTCCCGCGGGGGGGCAGCGTCAGATACG.